Listed below are T cell receptor beta chains from one sample, sequenced in a study of beta chain features in type 1 diabetes. Some clones are missing from TCRdb's copy, which holds only in-frame ones; the method was immunoSEQ multiplex PCR. Of about half a million clones listed, about an eighth are singletons. The sample taken for sequencing was naive CD4+ T cells from blood. These receptors were collected from a woman aged 18 to 35 in good health. The CDR3 runs from the conserved cysteine through the conserved F or W. D genes are given only for firm matches. Only some rows state a clone size, as once, few, many or a class for expanded clones.

j_call d_call v_call clone_size cdr3_nt cdr3_aa
TRBJ2-3 TRBD1 TRBV7-9 - TGTGCCAGCAGCTTATTGAGGGCAGGGGGCGTGGTGGGCACAGATACGCAGTATTTT CASSLLRAGGVVGTDTQYF
TRBJ2-1 - TRBV6-6 - TGTGCCAGCAGTCAAGGGGGGAATGAGCAGTTCTTC CASSQGGNEQFF
TRBJ2-3 - TRBV7-8 few TGTGCCAGCAGCCCGACCGGAGGTGGAACAGATACGCAGTATTTT CASSPTGGGTDTQYF
TRBJ1-5 TRBD1 TRBV5-1 few TGCGCCAGCAGCTCGGGACAGGGACGGCAGCCCCAGCATTTT CASSSGQGRQPQHF
TRBJ2-3 - TRBV30 few TGTGCCTGGAGCCGGGACCTCAACACAGATACGCAGTATTTT CAWSRDLNTDTQYF
TRBJ2-4 - TRBV9 - TGTGCCAGCAGCGTGGGAGGTCTGGGGGTCAAAAACATTCAGTACTTC CASSVGGLGVKNIQYF
TRBJ1-5 TRBD1 TRBV7-2 - TGTGCCAGCAGCTTTTCAGGACAGGGGGCTCAGCCCCAGCATTTT CASSFSGQGAQPQHF
TRBJ1-2 - TRBV7-2 - TGTGCCAGCAGCCCCGGGACGGTAAACTATGGCTACACCTTC CASSPGTVNYGYTF
TRBJ2-3 TRBD2 TRBV7-9 few TGTGCCAGCAGCCATCCCGGGACTAGCTCCTGGTTCAGCACAGATACGCAGTATTTT CASSHPGTSSWFSTDTQYF
TRBJ2-1 - TRBV6-5 few TGTGCCAGCAGGAAAACCGGGTTCAATGAGCAGTTCTTC CASRKTGFNEQFF
TRBJ1-4 - TRBV4-3 - TGCGCCAGCAGCCAATCGTTTAATGAAAAACTGTTTTTT CASSQSFNEKLFF
TRBJ2-3 - TRBV11-2 - TGTGCCAGCAGCTTGACCAGCACAGATACGCAGTATTTT CASSLTSTDTQYF
TRBJ2-5 - TRBV4-1 - TGCGCCAGCAGCCAATTAGGGACGGCGAGGGAGACCCAGTACTTC CASSQLGTARETQYF